Below, 21 T cell receptor beta chains from the same sample are listed, as sequenced in a study of control samples from healthy donors and cancer patients. Clones were read by immunoSEQ multiplex PCR, and TCRdb kept only the in-frame ones, dropping some. Here the sample spans 100,000 to 150,000 clones, roughly 92% being singletons. Sequencing input: blood. These receptors all stem from a man aged 18 to 30 in good health.

The rearrangement uses TRBV15 and TRBJ1-2; no firm D call. The germline CDR1 and CDR2 sequences are LNHNV and YYDKDF (reference sequence). V was trimmed by 1 base and J by 2 bases, leaving 8 bases between them. The CDR3 runs to 14 residues. The CDR3 DNA follows: TGTGCCACCAGCAGAGTTGCGGGGAACTATGGCTACACCTTC. It specifies CATSRVAGNYGYTF.

The chain joins TRBV2 to TRBJ1-3; D is undetermined. V was cut by 0 bases and J by 0 bases, with 6 bases left in between. The V gene's germline CDR1 is SNHLY and CDR2 FYNNEI. CDR3 length equals 15 residues. CDR3 nucleotides: TGTGCCAGCAGTGAAGCCCCCCGCTCTGGAAACACCATATATTTT. Its translation: CASSEAPRSGNTIYF.

The gene calls are TRBV19 and TRBJ2-3; a weak D match, TRBD1 (6 bases). The CDR3 is made up of 14 amino acids. V lost 4 bases and J 0 bases, leaving 8 bases between the germline ends. Germline V CDR1 and CDR2: LNHDA, SQIVND (reference sequence). The CDR3 sequence is CASSRTASTDTQYF. In DNA, the CDR3 is TGTGCCAGTAGTAGGACAGCTAGCACAGATACGCAGTATTTT.

This chain connects TRBV10-3 to TRBJ1-6; TRBD1 agrees at 9 bases. The V gene end was trimmed by 4 bases and the J gene end by 7 bases; junction bases not matched to a gene: 8. CDR3 size: 16 residues. In germline, CDR1 is ENHRY, CDR2 SYGVKD. Written as DNA, the CDR3 is TGTGCCATCAGTGCCGGGACAGGGTTCAAAAATTCACCCCTCCACTTT. It translates to CAISAGTGFKNSPLHF.

The gene calls are TRBV19 and TRBJ2-6; D may be TRBD1 (7 bases). The V gene lost 5 bases and the J gene lost 0 bases, with 17 bases spanning the gap. The CDR3 spans 18 residues. Germline CDR1 LNHDA, CDR2 SQIVND (reference sequence). CDR3 in DNA: TGTGCCAGTAGTGAGGATGGAGGGGGCTTCTCTGGGGCCAACGTCCTGACTTTC. Amino acid sequence: CASSEDGGGFSGANVLTF.

The chain combines TRBV7-3 with TRBJ2-7; 7 bases agree with TRBD2. Germline CDR1 and CDR2: SGHTA and FQGTGA. CDR3 length equals 15 residues. The V and J ends lost 1 base and 2 bases, in that order; junction bases with no gene match: 5. The CDR3 DNA reads as TGTGCCAGCAGCTTAAACCCGAGCGGGGCCTACGAGCAGTACTTC. It codes for CASSLNPSGAYEQYF.

A note on this clone: The same CDR3 also results from other DNA sequences found in this sample. The chain joins TRBV5-4 to TRBJ1-1, with 8 positions matching TRBD1. The V gene end was trimmed by 4 bases and the J gene end by 5 bases; junction bases not matched to a gene: 7. In germline, CDR1 is SGHNT, CDR2 YYREEE (reference sequence). The CDR3 totals 14 residues. CDR3 in amino acids: CASSPGTGGTEAFF. CDR3 DNA sequence: TGTGCCAGCAGCCCGGGGACAGGTGGTACTGAAGCTTTCTTT.

This chain connects TRBV27 to TRBJ1-5; 7 nucleotides match TRBD1. Trimming cost V 4 bases and J 5 bases; bases outside gene matches: 5. The CDR3 consists of 14 residues. CDR1 and CDR2 from the germline V gene are MNHEY and SMNVEV (reference sequence). The CDR3 protein is CASSSLTGDQPQHF. In nucleotides, the CDR3 is TGTGCCAGCAGTTCCCTCACAGGGGATCAGCCCCAGCATTTT.

This chain's CDR3 is CASSLGGDQPQHF. DNA for the CDR3: TGTGCCAGCAGTTTGGGAGGGGATCAGCCCCAGCATTTT. The chain recombines TRBV27 with TRBJ1-5, with D maybe TRBD1 (5 bases). V lost 3 bases to trimming and J lost 5 bases, with 8 bases between them. CDR1 and CDR2 from the germline V gene are MNHEY and SMNVEV (reference sequence). CDR3 length equals 13 residues.

The chain combines TRBV7-9 with TRBJ1-2, with 9 bases identical to TRBD1. The trim removed 4 bases at V and 6 bases at J, leaving 6 bases unmatched. Germline assignment: CDR1 SEHNR and CDR2 FQNEAQ (reference sequence). The CDR3 loop spans 14 amino acids. CDR3: CASSSAGTGNGYTF. The CDR3 DNA is TGTGCCAGCAGCTCAGCGGGGACAGGGAATGGCTACACCTTC. Variable domain in full (rest from reference TRBV7-9 and TRBJ1-2): DTGVSQNPRHKITKRGQNVTFRCDPISEHNRLYWYRQTLGQGPEFLTYFQNEAQLEKSRLLSDRFSAERPKGSFSTLEIQRTEQGDSAMYLCASSSAGTGNGYTFGSGTRLTVV.

The rearrangement joins TRBV10-3 to TRBJ1-1, with no clear D. V was clipped by 1 base and J by 1 base, with 10 bases between them. This CDR3 region has 15 residues. The V gene's germline CDR1 is ENHRY and CDR2 SYGVKD. The CDR3 region is CAISEFVGGNTEAFF. CDR3 coding DNA: TGTGCCATCAGTGAGTTCGTGGGCGGGAACACTGAAGCTTTCTTT.

J is TRBJ1-2 and V is TRBV9; no definite D call. Germline values: CDR1 SGDLS, CDR2 YYNGEE. CDR3 length equals 14 residues. Trimming stripped 3 bases from V and 4 bases from J, with 13 bases between. The CDR3 DNA is TGTGCCAGCAGCGGCGACCCGGAGGGCTATGGCTACACCTTC. The encoded protein is CASSGDPEGYGYTF. The entire variable domain, with the rest obtained from reference TRBV9 and TRBJ1-2, is as follows: DSGVTQTPKHLITATGQRVTLRCSPRSGDLSVYWYQQSLDQGLQFLIQYYNGEERAKGNILERFSAQQFPDLHSELNLSSLELGDSALYFCASSGDPEGYGYTFGSGTRLTVV.

The chain recombines TRBV20-1 with TRBJ1-3, with 7 bases aligning to TRBD1. The V and J ends lost 3 bases and 3 bases, in that order; junction bases with no gene match: 5. The germline CDR1 and CDR2 sequences are DFQATT and SNEGSKA (reference sequence). The CDR3 totals 14 residues. This CDR3 is CSASKGARGNTIYF. CDR3 sequence (DNA): TGCAGTGCTAGTAAGGGGGCGCGTGGAAACACCATATATTTT.

The chain joins TRBV6-4 to TRBJ2-3, with D maybe TRBD2 (5 bases). Trimming removed 8 bases at V and 2 bases at J, with 14 bases between. There are 14 residues in the CDR3. Germline CDR1 is MRHNA and CDR2 is SNTAGT. CDR3 in amino acids: CASREAAYTDTQYF. CDR3 nucleotide sequence: TGTGCCAGCCGAGAAGCGGCCTACACAGATACGCAGTATTTT.

The chain couples TRBV15 to TRBJ1-1; the D is unclear. The CDR3 has 13 amino acids. The V gene's germline CDR1 is LNHNV and CDR2 YYDKDF (reference sequence). The V end was cut by 9 bases, the J end by 6 bases, with 17 bases between. Here the CDR3 reads CATMSGFEAEAFF. As DNA, the CDR3 is TGTGCCACTATGAGCGGGTTCGAGGCTGAAGCTTTCTTT.

This chain connects TRBV5-4 to TRBJ2-1; TRBD1 aligns across 10 bases. Unmatched junction bases numbered 7, after V lost 0 bases and J lost 7 bases. Germline CDR1 and CDR2: SGHNT and YYREEE (reference sequence). CDR3 length equals 16 residues. The chain's CDR3 is CASSLGPGQGPNEQFF. The CDR3 nucleotides are TGTGCCAGCAGCTTGGGGCCGGGACAGGGGCCGAATGAGCAGTTCTTC.

CDR3 in DNA: TGTGCCAGCAGCTTAAAGGGTCCGGCTAGCGGGGGCCAGGCCTACGAGCAGTACTTC. It specifies CASSLKGPASGGQAYEQYF. The rearrangement links TRBV7-6 to TRBJ2-7; 10 nucleotides line up with TRBD2. There are 19 residues in the CDR3. J was trimmed by 2 bases and V by 2 bases; bases with no gene match: 15. Germline V gives CDR1 SGHVS, CDR2 FNYEAQ.

The rearrangement uses TRBV19 and TRBJ1-1, with TRBD1 as a possible D gene (5 bases). The CDR3 spans 14 residues. CDR1 and CDR2 from the germline V gene are LNHDA and SQIVND (reference sequence). The V gene lost 5 bases and the J gene lost 1 base, with 11 bases spanning the gap. CDR3: CASSDGGTNTEAFF. CDR3 DNA: TGTGCCAGTAGTGACGGGGGGACGAACACTGAAGCTTTCTTT.

The rearrangement joins TRBV27 to TRBJ1-2; D not certain. V lost 4 bases and J lost 1, with 4 bases in between. The CDR3 extends over 12 amino acids. The germline CDR1 and CDR2 sequences are MNHEY and SMNVEV (reference sequence). CDR3 DNA sequence: TGTGCCAGCAGTTCCAATAACTATGGCTACACCTTC. It translates to CASSSNNYGYTF.

This chain uses TRBV6-6 with TRBJ2-2; D possibly corresponds to TRBD2 (7 bases). Germline V gene sequence: CDR1 MNHNY, CDR2 SVGAGI (reference sequence). The CDR3 extends over 14 amino acids. The CDR3 coding sequence is TGTGCAGGGGGGGAGGGGCCTAACACCGGGGAGCTGTTTTTT. Translation: CAGGEGPNTGELFF.

This chain links TRBV3-1 (or the pseudogene TRBV3-2) with TRBJ2-7, with 16 bases fitting TRBD2. V was pared by 4 bases and J by 7 bases, with 7 bases of the junction left unmatched. The CDR3 has 16 residues. Per germline, CDR1 LGHDT and CDR2 YNNKEL (reference sequence). In DNA, the CDR3 is TGTGCCAGCAGCCGGGGACTAGCGGGGGGGCGAGGAGAGCAGTACTTC. Protein sequence: CASSRGLAGGRGEQYF.